These 5 T cell receptor beta chains originate from one sample sequenced in a study of T cells in Graves' hyperthyroidism and ophthalmopathy. RNA transcripts served as the template for amplifying TCR beta CDR3 regions. The HTBI primer set was used in a first-round RT-PCR of the TCR CDR3. MiXCR was run by TCRdb on the multiplex PCR reads, yielding one entry per CDR3 protein. The table has a few hundred thousand distinct CDR3 sequences, around 13% seen once. Sample: blood. Receptors were obtained from a woman aged 25 to 39 with Graves' hyperthyroidism that later progressed to Graves' ophthalmopathy.

The sample holds many counts of this clonotype. V usage is TRBV30 and J usage is TRBJ1-5, with 7 positions matching TRBD1. With 8 bases clipped from V and 5 bases from J, the junction kept 6 bases outside the gene matches. CDR1 is GTSNPN and CDR2 is SVGIG in the germline V gene (reference sequence). CDR3 length: 12 amino acids. The CDR3 is CALRQGDQPQHF. The CDR3 region has the DNA TGTGCCCTTAGACAGGGAGATCAGCCCCAGCATTTT.

J is TRBJ2-2 and V is TRBV6-5, with D uncertain. Germline V lookup: CDR1 MNHEY, CDR2 SVGAGI. V lost 0 bases, J lost 8 bases, and 13 bases lay in between. The CDR3 runs to 15 residues. CDR3 loop: CASSYSPPIEGELFF. The CDR3 DNA reads as TGTGCCAGCAGTTACTCCCCCCCAATTGAGGGGGAGCTGTTTTTT.

This clonotype has ten or more counts. The chain uses TRBV27 and TRBJ2-3; TRBD2 matches at 7 bases. Germline lookup yields CDR1 MNHEY and CDR2 SMNVEV (reference sequence). Trimming at V came to 5 bases and at J to 2 bases, leaving 7 bases not matched to a gene. The CDR3 loop spans 15 amino acids. The CDR3 here is CASSVGLGLTDTQYF. Written as DNA, the CDR3 is TGTGCCAGCAGTGTTGGACTAGGTCTCACAGATACGCAGTATTTT.

The chain links TRBV7-9 to TRBJ2-2; D is possibly TRBD2 (7 bases). The CDR3 length is 15 residues. Trimming took off 4 bases at V and 3 bases at J, with 12 bases between the two ends. The germline gives CDR1 SEHNR, CDR2 FQNEAQ (reference sequence). The CDR3 coding sequence is TGTGCCAGCAGCTGGGGGGGCACGTACACCGGGGAGCTGTTTTTT. As protein: CASSWGGTYTGELFF.

Many counts were recorded for this clonotype. V is TRBV6-1 and J is TRBJ2-2; 10 nucleotides match TRBD1. The CDR3 runs 15 residues. Trimming cost V 5 bases and J 6 bases; bases outside gene matches: 6. Germline V gene data show CDR1 as MNHNS and CDR2 as SASEGT. CDR3 amino acids: CASSRQGANPGELFF. The CDR3 DNA reads as TGTGCCAGCAGTCGACAGGGGGCGAATCCCGGGGAGCTGTTTTTT.